These 29 T cell receptor beta chains were all obtained from the same sample, sequenced in a study of blood T cell repertoires in COVID-19. The data were produced by immunoSEQ multiplex PCR, yet TCRdb's version contains in-frame clones alone and is incomplete. The profile shows under 300,000 clones, approximately 90% of them singletons. Sequenced: PBMCs or T cells enriched from blood (not recorded which). These receptors were taken from a woman aged 18-35 years who had recovered from COVID-19.

Written as DNA, the CDR3 is TGTGCCAGCTCACCACCTACAGGGCAGGGTTTGGAGACCCAGTACTTC. Translating gives CASSPPTGQGLETQYF. The chain has TRBV18 and TRBJ2-5, with D tentatively TRBD1 (6 bases). Germline V gene lookup returns CDR1 KGHSH and CDR2 LQKENI. The CDR3 contains 16 residues. The V end was cut by 0 bases, the J end by 5 bases, with 16 bases between. Complete variable domain (other parts from reference TRBV18 and TRBJ2-5): NAGVMQNPRHLVRRRGQEARLRCSPMKGHSHVYWYRQLPEEGLKFMVYLQKENIIDESGMPKERFSAEFPKEGPSILRIQQVVRGDSAAYFCASSPPTGQGLETQYFGPGTRLLVL.

The V call is TRBV7-3, the J call TRBJ1-2; TRBD1 aligns across 10 bases. V dropped 5 bases and J dropped 5; count of bases not matched to a gene: 5. This CDR3 has 14 residues. CDR1 and CDR2 (germline): SGHTA, FQGTGA. The CDR3 here is CASSPSGQGYGYTF. In DNA form, the CDR3 reads TGTGCCAGCAGCCCATCGGGACAGGGGTATGGCTACACCTTC.

This clone was picked up a small number of times. The V gene is TRBV3-1 (or the pseudogene TRBV3-2), the J gene TRBJ1-1; D is possibly TRBD1 (6 bases). Trimming took off 3 bases at V and 2 bases at J, with 10 bases between the two ends. CDR1 and CDR2 from the germline V gene are LGHDT and YNNKEL (reference sequence). This CDR3 has 14 amino acids. CDR3 sequence reads: CASSQIQGNTEAFF. CDR3 sequence (DNA): TGTGCCAGCAGCCAGATACAGGGTAACACTGAAGCTTTCTTT.

This chain links TRBV5-1 with TRBJ2-3; 9 bases agree with TRBD2. V lost 4 bases to trimming and J lost 0 bases; unmatched junction nucleotides: 3. CDR3 length: 15 residues. CDR1 and CDR2 (germline): SGHRS, YFSETQ. The CDR3: CASSEAGGSTDTQYF. The CDR3 DNA reads TGCGCCAGCAGCGAAGCGGGAGGAAGCACAGATACGCAGTATTTT.

The rearrangement links TRBV24-1 to TRBJ1-5; no firm D call. Germline V lookup: CDR1 KGHDR, CDR2 SFDVKD. The CDR3 loop spans 13 amino acids. V lost 0 bases, J lost 4 bases, and 3 bases lay in between. The CDR3 is CATSDLPNQPQHF. The CDR3 nucleotides are TGTGCCACCAGTGATTTGCCGAATCAGCCCCAGCATTTT.

V usage is TRBV2 and J usage is TRBJ1-3; D may be TRBD1 (6 bases). Trimming left V 0 bases short and J 2 bases short, with 14 bases between. CDR1 SNHLY and CDR2 FYNNEI come from the germline V gene. The CDR3 is made up of 17 amino acids. CDR3: CASSEALRGNPGNTIYF. CDR3 DNA: TGTGCCAGCAGTGAAGCGCTTAGGGGGAATCCTGGAAACACCATATATTTT.

The chain employs TRBV24-1 and TRBJ2-1; a possible D gene is TRBD1 (6 bases). Between the trimmed V and J ends, which lost 4 bases and 8 bases, there was a span of 17 bases. Germline CDR1 KGHDR, CDR2 SFDVKD. This CDR3 is 15 amino acids long. This chain's CDR3 is CATSDRDTPMDEQFF. CDR3 bases: TGTGCCACCAGTGACCGGGACACCCCCATGGATGAGCAGTTCTTC.

V gene TRBV4-2 combines with J gene TRBJ2-7; 11 bases are a match to TRBD2. Germline V gives CDR1 LGHNA, CDR2 YNFKEQ. With 3 bases clipped from V and 1 base from J, the junction kept 8 bases outside the gene matches. This CDR3 has 17 amino acids. The CDR3 sequence is CASSHPGLAVVSYEQYF. The CDR3, as DNA: TGTGCCAGCAGCCATCCGGGACTAGCGGTAGTGTCCTACGAGCAGTACTTC.

The chain uses TRBV28 and TRBJ2-7, with TRBD1 identical over 8 bases. Per germline, CDR1 MDHEN and CDR2 SYDVKM. This CDR3 is 15 amino acids long. With 5 bases clipped from V and 5 bases from J, the junction kept 11 bases outside the gene matches. The CDR3 reads CASSRLGAGGHEQYF. As DNA, the CDR3 is TGTGCCAGCAGTCGACTGGGGGCAGGGGGCCACGAGCAGTACTTC.

This sequence joins TRBV3-1 (or the pseudogene TRBV3-2) and TRBJ1-2, with 7 bases identical to TRBD1. Per the germline V gene, CDR1 is LGHDT and CDR2 is YNNKEL (reference sequence). The J segment lost 7 bases and the V segment lost 5 bases, leaving 13 bases of the junction unmatched. The CDR3 length is 15 residues. The CDR3 DNA follows: TGTGCCAGCAGCAACCAAGGGGGCCGCCGGAGTGGCTACACCTTC. Its translation: CASSNQGGRRSGYTF.

V is TRBV2 and J is TRBJ1-5; 7 bases line up with TRBD1. Looked up from germline, CDR1 is SNHLY and CDR2 is FYNNEI. After removal of 5 bases from V and 0 bases from J, the junction contained 1 base not matched to a gene. CDR3 length: 14 residues. The CDR3 region is CASSRQGSNQPQHF. The CDR3 coding sequence is TGTGCCAGCAGTCGACAGGGTAGCAATCAGCCCCAGCATTTT.

This chain connects TRBV2 to TRBJ1-4; possibly TRBD1 for D (6 bases). The V gene lost 7 bases and the J gene lost 3 bases, with 9 bases spanning the gap. This CDR3 is built from 13 residues. Germline assignment: CDR1 SNHLY and CDR2 FYNNEI. The CDR3 DNA follows: TGTGCCAGCAAGACAGGTTCTAATGAAAAACTGTTTTTT. Its translation: CASKTGSNEKLFF.

The chain links TRBV24-1 to TRBJ2-1; D uncertain. Germline V CDR1 and CDR2: KGHDR, SFDVKD. The V end lost 5 bases, the J end lost 1 base, and 8 bases lay between the germline ends. The CDR3 contains 14 residues. The CDR3 bases are TGTGCCACCAGTGGCAGTGGTTCCTACAATGAGCAGTTCTTC. Translation: CATSGSGSYNEQFF.

This clone was counted between two and nine times. The chain has TRBV3-1 (or the pseudogene TRBV3-2) and TRBJ2-7; 10 positions match TRBD2. The CDR3 is 15 residues long. V shed 4 bases and J 1 base; nucleotides not matched to a gene: 4. Germline V lookup: CDR1 LGHDT, CDR2 YNNKEL (reference sequence). In DNA form, the CDR3 reads TGTGCCAGCAGCCCTAGCGGGAGTCGGTCCTACGAGCAGTACTTC. It translates to CASSPSGSRSYEQYF.

The chain has TRBV28 and TRBJ1-1; D gene ambiguous. V was shortened by 5 bases and J by 0 bases, with 7 bases between the two germline ends. The CDR3 runs 13 residues. CDR1 and CDR2 (germline): MDHEN, SYDVKM. DNA for the CDR3: TGTGCCAGCAGTCTCCAGGTGAACACTGAAGCTTTCTTT. This gives the protein CASSLQVNTEAFF.

The V gene is TRBV7-8, the J gene TRBJ1-6, with TRBD1 identical over 7 bases. V was clipped by 2 bases and J by 9 bases; unmatched bases: 10. CDR1 SGHVS and CDR2 FQNEAQ come from the germline V gene. The CDR3 length is 16 residues. The CDR3 protein is CASSLSSGGKSSPLHF. The CDR3 DNA sequence: TGTGCCAGCAGCTTATCCTCAGGGGGGAAGAGTTCACCCCTCCACTTT.

There are a few counts of this clone. This chain links TRBV12-3 or TRBV12-4 with TRBJ1-4; maybe TRBD1 (5 bases). Between the trimmed V and J ends, which lost 7 bases and 8 bases, there was a span of 14 bases. The CDR3 runs 13 residues. The CDR3 bases are TGTGCCAGCAATTCCGGGACTGCCGAAAAACTGTTTTTT. It translates to CASNSGTAEKLFF.

The V gene is TRBV7-9, the J gene TRBJ1-6; unclear D gene. Trimming removed 2 bases at V and 11 bases at J, with 7 bases between. Germline V gene data show CDR1 as SEHNR and CDR2 as FQNEAQ (reference sequence). CDR3 length equals 12 residues. CDR3 protein: CASSLSGAPLHF. CDR3 sequence (DNA): TGTGCCAGCAGCTTATCCGGGGCACCCCTCCACTTT.

The rearrangement links TRBV4-3 to TRBJ1-2; TRBD1 is a possible D gene (5 bases). The ends were cut back, 1 base at V and 2 bases at J, with 17 bases in the middle. The CDR3 runs 17 residues. Per the germline V gene, CDR1 is LGHNA and CDR2 is YSLEER. Here the CDR3 reads CASSQGSGGLLNYGYTF. CDR3 DNA sequence: TGCGCCAGCAGCCAAGGTTCCGGGGGGTTGTTGAACTATGGCTACACCTTC.

The rearrangement links TRBV5-5 to TRBJ1-1, with D hard to call. The CDR3 is 13 residues long. Germline assignment: CDR1 SGHKS and CDR2 YYEKEE (reference sequence). Trimming left V 0 bases short and J 5 bases short, with 8 bases between. CDR3 bases: TGTGCCAGCAGCTTGGTGGCGGGGACTGAAGCTTTCTTT. Translating gives CASSLVAGTEAFF.

The gene calls are TRBV3-1 (or the pseudogene TRBV3-2) and TRBJ2-5; 8 bases are shared with TRBD2. Germline V lookup: CDR1 LGHDT, CDR2 YNNKEL (reference sequence). V lost 0 bases and J lost 2; bases outside the gene matches: 8. The CDR3 has 17 residues. The CDR3 spells CASSQEGGLGLQETQYF. CDR3 bases: TGTGCCAGCAGCCAAGAGGGGGGACTAGGCCTTCAAGAGACCCAGTACTTC.

The chain is built from TRBV15 and TRBJ1-1, with 7 bases fitting TRBD1. Germline V gene lookup returns CDR1 LNHNV and CDR2 YYDKDF (reference sequence). CDR3 length: 15 residues. The trim removed 4 bases at V and 8 bases at J, leaving 13 bases unmatched. The CDR3 sequence: CATSMEQGLQLEAFF. CDR3 coding DNA: TGTGCCACCAGCATGGAACAGGGGTTACAGTTAGAAGCTTTCTTT.

The chain recombines TRBV4-2 with TRBJ2-5, with 7 bases identical to TRBD2. CDR3 size: 15 residues. V was pared by 9 bases and J by 7 bases, with 17 bases of the junction left unmatched. The germline gives CDR1 LGHNA, CDR2 YNFKEQ. The CDR3 DNA is TGTGCCAGTAGGGTGGCGGGAGTCTCAATCGTGACCCAGTACTTC. Amino acids: CASRVAGVSIVTQYF.

This clone has only one observation. The genes are TRBV11-2 and TRBJ2-7; 12 bases line up with TRBD2. Germline V gene lookup returns CDR1 SGHAT and CDR2 FQNNGV. CDR3 length: 16 residues. V lost 5 bases and J lost 3; bases outside the gene matches: 8. The CDR3 protein is CASSPLGTSGFYEQYF. The DNA of the CDR3 is TGTGCCAGCAGCCCCCTTGGGACTAGCGGGTTCTACGAGCAGTACTTC.

CDR3 loop: CASSASQGNLGYGYTF. In DNA, the CDR3 is TGTGCCAGCAGTGCCTCACAGGGGAATCTAGGATATGGCTACACCTTC. The chain recombines TRBV6-1 with TRBJ1-2; 7 bases align to TRBD1. There are 16 residues in the CDR3. V dropped 4 bases and J dropped 5; count of bases not matched to a gene: 13. Germline CDR1 MNHNS, CDR2 SASEGT.

This clone was found once. The chain links TRBV6-5 to TRBJ1-4; D call uncertain. The length of the CDR3 is 14 residues. Per the germline V gene, CDR1 is MNHEY and CDR2 is SVGAGI. V was cut by 6 bases and J by 7 bases, with 15 bases left in between. The CDR3 sequence: CASSPSHSGEKLFF. In nucleotides, the CDR3 is TGTGCCAGCAGCCCCTCTCACTCCGGTGAAAAACTGTTTTTT.

This clone was recorded once. The rearrangement uses TRBV5-1 and TRBJ2-4, with TRBD2 as a possible D gene (5 bases). The CDR3 totals 14 residues. V dropped 0 bases and J dropped 9 bases, with 13 bases sitting between them. Germline values: CDR1 SGHRS, CDR2 YFSETQ. The CDR3 region is CASSLGSLEGIQYF. CDR3 DNA: TGCGCCAGCAGCTTGGGGTCACTTGAGGGCATTCAGTACTTC. The full variable domain, with the rest looked up from reference TRBV5-1 and TRBJ2-4, is KAGVTQTPRYLIKTRGQQVTLSCSPISGHRSVSWYQQTPGQGLQFLFEYFSETQRNKGNFPGRFSGRQFSNSRSEMNVSTLELGDSALYLCASSLGSLEGIQYFGAGTRLSVL.

Here the CDR3 DNA reads TGTGCCAGCAGTGATCTCCTGACAGGACGGATCTCCTACGAGCAGTACTTC. As protein: CASSDLLTGRISYEQYF. The chain combines TRBV28 with TRBJ2-7, with D maybe TRBD1 (6 bases). V was clipped by 5 bases and J by 0 bases, with 20 bases between them. Germline CDR1 and CDR2: MDHEN and SYDVKM. The CDR3 is 17 residues long.

The CDR3 nucleotides read TGTGCCAGCAGCACCCGGGACAGACTTAACTATGGCTACACCTTC. Translating it yields CASSTRDRLNYGYTF. J is TRBJ1-2 and V is TRBV11-2, with 7 positions matching TRBD1. There are 15 residues in the CDR3. With V trimmed by 5 bases and J by 1 base, 7 bases remained unmatched. In germline, CDR1 is SGHAT, CDR2 FQNNGV.